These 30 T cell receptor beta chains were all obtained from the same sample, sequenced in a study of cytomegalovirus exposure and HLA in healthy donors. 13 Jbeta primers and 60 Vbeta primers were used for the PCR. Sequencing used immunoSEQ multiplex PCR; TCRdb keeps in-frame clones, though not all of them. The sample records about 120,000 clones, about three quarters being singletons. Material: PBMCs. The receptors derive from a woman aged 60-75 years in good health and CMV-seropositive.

The DNA of the CDR3 is TGTGCCAGCAGCAAAGAATCTGGGACAGGGCTACCATCACACACAGATACGCAGTATTTT. This translates into CASSKESGTGLPSHTDTQYF. The J gene is TRBJ2-3, the V gene TRBV21-1; the listed D gene, TRBD1, was not tested against the DNA. TRBV21-1 is assigned pseudogene status. The CDR3 covers 20 residues.

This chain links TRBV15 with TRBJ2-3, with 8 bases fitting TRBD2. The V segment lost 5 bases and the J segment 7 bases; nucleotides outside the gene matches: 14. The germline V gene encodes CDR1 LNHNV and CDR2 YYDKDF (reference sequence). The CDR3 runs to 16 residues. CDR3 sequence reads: CATSPSGGREGNTQYF. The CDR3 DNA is TGTGCCACCAGCCCATCAGGCGGTCGGGAGGGAAATACGCAGTATTTT.

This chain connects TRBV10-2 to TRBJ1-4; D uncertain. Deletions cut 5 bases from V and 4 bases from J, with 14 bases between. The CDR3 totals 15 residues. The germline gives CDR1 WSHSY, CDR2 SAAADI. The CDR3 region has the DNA TGCGCCAGCAGTCGAGGGCAGGCGAGTAATGAAAAACTGTTTTTT. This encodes CASSRGQASNEKLFF.

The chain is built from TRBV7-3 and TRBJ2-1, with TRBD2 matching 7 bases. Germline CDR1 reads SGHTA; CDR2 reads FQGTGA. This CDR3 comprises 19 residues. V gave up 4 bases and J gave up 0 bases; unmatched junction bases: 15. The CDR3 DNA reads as TGTGCCAGCAGCTCCGGCGGGGCTAGCGGAGCCCCCTCCTACAATGAGCAGTTCTTC. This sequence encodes CASSSGGASGAPSYNEQFF. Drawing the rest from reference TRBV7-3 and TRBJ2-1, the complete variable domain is GAGVSQTPSNKVTEKGKYVELRCDPISGHTALYWYRQSLGQGPEFLIYFQGTGAADDSGLPNDRFFAVRPEGSVSTLKIQRTERGDSAVYLCASSSGGASGAPSYNEQFFGPGTRLTVL.

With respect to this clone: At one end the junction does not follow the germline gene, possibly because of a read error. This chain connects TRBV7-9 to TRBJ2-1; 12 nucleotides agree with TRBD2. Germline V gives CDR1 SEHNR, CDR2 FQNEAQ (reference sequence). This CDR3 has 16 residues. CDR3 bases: TGTGCCAGCAGCAATCGACTAGCGGGAGCTGTTGATGAGCAGCTCTTC. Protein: CASSNRLAGAVDEQLF.

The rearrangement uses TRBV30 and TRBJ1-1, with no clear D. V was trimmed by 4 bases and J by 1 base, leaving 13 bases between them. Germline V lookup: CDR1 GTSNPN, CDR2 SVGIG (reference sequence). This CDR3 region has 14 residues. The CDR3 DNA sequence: TGTGCCTGGATTATCCGGAGGAAGAACACTGAAGCTTTCTTT. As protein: CAWIIRRKNTEAFF.

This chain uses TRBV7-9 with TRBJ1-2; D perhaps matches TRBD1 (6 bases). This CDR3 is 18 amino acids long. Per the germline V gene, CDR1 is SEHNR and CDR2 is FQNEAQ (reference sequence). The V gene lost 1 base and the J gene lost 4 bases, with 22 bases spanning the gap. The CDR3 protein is CASSLGGQDRFLLYGYTF. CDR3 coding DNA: TGTGCCAGCAGCTTAGGAGGCCAGGACAGATTCCTACTCTATGGCTACACCTTC.

The CDR3 sequence is CASSSPRHYGYTF. CDR3 nucleotides: TGTGCCAGCAGTTCTCCGAGGCACTATGGCTACACCTTC. The chain is built from TRBV27 and TRBJ1-2; D gene uncertain. In germline, CDR1 is MNHEY, CDR2 SMNVEV (reference sequence). This CDR3 is 13 amino acids long. V dropped 4 bases and J dropped 3 bases, with 9 bases sitting between them.

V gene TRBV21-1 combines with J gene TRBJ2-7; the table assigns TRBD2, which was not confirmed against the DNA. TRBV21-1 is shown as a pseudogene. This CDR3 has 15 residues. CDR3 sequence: CASSKVGGRSSEQYF. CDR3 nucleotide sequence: TGTGCCAGCAGCAAAGTCGGCGGGAGGTCGTCCGAGCAGTACTTC.

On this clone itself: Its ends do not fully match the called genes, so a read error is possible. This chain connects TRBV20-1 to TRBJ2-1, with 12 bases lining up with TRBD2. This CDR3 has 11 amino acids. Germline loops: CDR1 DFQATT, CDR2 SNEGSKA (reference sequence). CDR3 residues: CSARTSGSKVF. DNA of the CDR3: TGCAGTGCTAGGACTAGCGGGAGTAAGGTCTTC.

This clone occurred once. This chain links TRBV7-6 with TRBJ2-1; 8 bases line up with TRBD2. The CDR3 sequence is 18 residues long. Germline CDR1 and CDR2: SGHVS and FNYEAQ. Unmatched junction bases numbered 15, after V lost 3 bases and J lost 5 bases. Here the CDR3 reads CASSLVDSGVLSHNEQFF. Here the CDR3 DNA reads TGTGCCAGCAGCTTGGTGGATAGCGGGGTGCTTAGTCACAATGAGCAGTTCTTC.

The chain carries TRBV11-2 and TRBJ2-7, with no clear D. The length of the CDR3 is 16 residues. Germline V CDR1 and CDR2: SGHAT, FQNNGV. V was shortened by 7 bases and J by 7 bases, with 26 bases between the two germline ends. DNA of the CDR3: TGTGCCAGCACCGATTCAGAGTCGGAGTTTCTCGAAGAGCAGTACTTC. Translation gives CASTDSESEFLEEQYF.

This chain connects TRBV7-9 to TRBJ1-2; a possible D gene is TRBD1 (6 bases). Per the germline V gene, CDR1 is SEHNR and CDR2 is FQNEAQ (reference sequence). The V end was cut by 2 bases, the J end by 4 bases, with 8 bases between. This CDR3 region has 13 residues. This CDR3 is CASSLQGSYGYTF. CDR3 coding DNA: TGTGCCAGCAGCTTACAGGGGAGCTATGGCTACACCTTC.

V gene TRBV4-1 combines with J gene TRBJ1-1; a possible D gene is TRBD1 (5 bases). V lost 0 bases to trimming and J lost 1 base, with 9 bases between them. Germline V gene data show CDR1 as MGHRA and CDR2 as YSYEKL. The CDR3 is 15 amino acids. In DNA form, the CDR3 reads TGCGCCAGCAGCCAAGAAGGACACCCGAACACTGAAGCTTTCTTT. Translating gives CASSQEGHPNTEAFF.

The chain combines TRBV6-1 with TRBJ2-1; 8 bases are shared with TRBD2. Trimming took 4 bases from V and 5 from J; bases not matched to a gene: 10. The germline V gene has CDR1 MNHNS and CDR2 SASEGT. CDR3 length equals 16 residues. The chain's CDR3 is CASSARRGGIDNEQFF. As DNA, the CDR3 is TGTGCCAGCAGTGCAAGACGGGGGGGGATTGACAATGAGCAGTTCTTC.

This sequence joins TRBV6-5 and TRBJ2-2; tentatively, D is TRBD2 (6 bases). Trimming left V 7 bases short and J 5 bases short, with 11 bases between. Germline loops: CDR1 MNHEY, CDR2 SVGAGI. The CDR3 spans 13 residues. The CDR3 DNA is TGTGCCAGCACGGCGGGGCCAACCGGGGAGCTGTTTTTT. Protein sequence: CASTAGPTGELFF.

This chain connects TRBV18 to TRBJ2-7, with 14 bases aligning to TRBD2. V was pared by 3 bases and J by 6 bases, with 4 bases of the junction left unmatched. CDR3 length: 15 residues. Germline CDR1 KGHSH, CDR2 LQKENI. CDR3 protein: CASSPGLAGDSEQYF. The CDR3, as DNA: TGTGCCAGCTCACCGGGACTAGCGGGAGACTCCGAGCAGTACTTC.

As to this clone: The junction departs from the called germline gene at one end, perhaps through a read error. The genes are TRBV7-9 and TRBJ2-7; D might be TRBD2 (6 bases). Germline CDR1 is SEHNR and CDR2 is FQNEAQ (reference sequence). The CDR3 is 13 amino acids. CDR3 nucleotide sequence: TGTTCCAGTTGCGGGGCCTGGAACCACGAGCAGTACTTC. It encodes CSSCGAWNHEQYF.

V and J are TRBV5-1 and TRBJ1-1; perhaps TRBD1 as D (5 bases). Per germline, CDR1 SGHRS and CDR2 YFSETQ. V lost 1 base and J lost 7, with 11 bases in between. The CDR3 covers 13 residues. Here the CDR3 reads CASSLKGPNEAFF. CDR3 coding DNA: TGCGCCAGCAGCTTGAAGGGGCCGAATGAAGCTTTCTTT.

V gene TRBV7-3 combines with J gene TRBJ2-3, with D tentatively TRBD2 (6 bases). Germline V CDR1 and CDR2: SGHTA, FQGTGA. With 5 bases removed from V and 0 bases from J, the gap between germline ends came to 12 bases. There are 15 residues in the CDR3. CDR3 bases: TGTGCCAGCAGCCCCACGGCGGGAAGCACAGATACGCAGTATTTT. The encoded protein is CASSPTAGSTDTQYF.

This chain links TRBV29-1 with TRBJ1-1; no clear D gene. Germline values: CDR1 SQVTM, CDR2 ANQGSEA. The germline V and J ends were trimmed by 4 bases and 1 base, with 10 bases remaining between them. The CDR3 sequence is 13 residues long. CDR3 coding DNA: TGCAGCGTTGTCAGACACGGGAACACTGAAGCTTTCTTT. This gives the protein CSVVRHGNTEAFF.

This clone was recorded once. The CDR3 spells CASSTGLAGTNEQFF. The CDR3 nucleotides read TGTGCCAGTAGTACCGGACTAGCGGGGACGAATGAGCAGTTCTTC. The J gene is TRBJ2-1, the V gene TRBV19; TRBD2 matches at 12 bases. The CDR3 length is 15 residues. The trim removed 4 bases at V and 7 bases at J, leaving 5 bases unmatched. Germline V lookup: CDR1 LNHDA, CDR2 SQIVND (reference sequence).

In nucleotides, the CDR3 is TGTGCCAGCAGCCGACCCCATGCGGAGGGAGGAGAGACCCAGTACTTC. This encodes CASSRPHAEGGETQYF. The chain couples TRBV7-6 to TRBJ2-5; D might be TRBD2 (6 bases). V was cut by 5 bases and J by 4 bases, with 20 bases left in between. This CDR3 region has 16 residues. CDR1 is SGHVS, CDR2 FNYEAQ, per germline.

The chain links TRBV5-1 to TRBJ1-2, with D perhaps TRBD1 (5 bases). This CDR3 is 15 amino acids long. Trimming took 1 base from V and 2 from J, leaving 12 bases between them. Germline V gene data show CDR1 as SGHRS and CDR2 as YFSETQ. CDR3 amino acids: CASSLIPQGNYGYTF. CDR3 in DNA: TGCGCCAGCAGCTTGATCCCTCAGGGCAACTATGGCTACACCTTC.

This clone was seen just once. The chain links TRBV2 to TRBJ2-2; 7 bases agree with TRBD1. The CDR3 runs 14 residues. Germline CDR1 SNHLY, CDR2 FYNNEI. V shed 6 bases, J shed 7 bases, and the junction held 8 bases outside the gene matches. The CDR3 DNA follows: TGTGCCAGCAGCTTGGACAGGACAAGCGGGGAGCTGTTTTTT. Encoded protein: CASSLDRTSGELFF.

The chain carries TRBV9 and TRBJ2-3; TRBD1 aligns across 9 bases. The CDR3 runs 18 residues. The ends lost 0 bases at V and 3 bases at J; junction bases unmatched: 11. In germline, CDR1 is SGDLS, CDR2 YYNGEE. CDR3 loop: CASSVVPYGQGMTDTQYF. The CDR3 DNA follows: TGTGCCAGCAGCGTAGTCCCCTATGGACAGGGGATGACAGATACGCAGTATTTT. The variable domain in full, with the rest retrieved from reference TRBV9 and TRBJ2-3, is DSGVTQTPKHLITATGQRVTLRCSPRSGDLSVYWYQQSLDQGLQFLIQYYNGEERAKGNILERFSAQQFPDLHSELNLSSLELGDSALYFCASSVVPYGQGMTDTQYFGPGTRLTVL.

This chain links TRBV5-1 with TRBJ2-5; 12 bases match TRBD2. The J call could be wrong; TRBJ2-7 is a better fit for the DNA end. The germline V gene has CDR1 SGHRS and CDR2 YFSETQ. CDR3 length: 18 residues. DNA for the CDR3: TGCGCCAGCAGCCCTGTTGCCGGGACTAGCGGGCGAAACTACGAGCAGTACTTC. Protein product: CASSPVAGTSGRNYEQYF.

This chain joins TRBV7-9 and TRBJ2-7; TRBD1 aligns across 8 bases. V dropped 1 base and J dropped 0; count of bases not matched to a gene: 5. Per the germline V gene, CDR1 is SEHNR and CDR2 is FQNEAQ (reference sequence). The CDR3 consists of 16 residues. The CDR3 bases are TGTGCCAGCAGCTTAGGTGGAGGGACAGGCTCCTACGAGCAGTACTTC. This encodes CASSLGGGTGSYEQYF.

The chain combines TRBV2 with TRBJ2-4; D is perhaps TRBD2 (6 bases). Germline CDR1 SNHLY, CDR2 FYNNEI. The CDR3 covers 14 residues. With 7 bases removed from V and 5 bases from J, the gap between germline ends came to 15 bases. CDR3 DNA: TGTGCCAGCAACGGGCCGTGGGAGGAAAACATTCAGTACTTC. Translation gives CASNGPWEENIQYF. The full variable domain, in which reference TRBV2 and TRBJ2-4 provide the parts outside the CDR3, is EPEVTQTPSHQVTQMGQEVILRCVPISNHLYFYWYRQILGQKVEFLVSFYNNEISEKSEIFDDQFSVERPDGSNFTLKIRSTKLEDSAMYFCASNGPWEENIQYFGAGTRLSVL.

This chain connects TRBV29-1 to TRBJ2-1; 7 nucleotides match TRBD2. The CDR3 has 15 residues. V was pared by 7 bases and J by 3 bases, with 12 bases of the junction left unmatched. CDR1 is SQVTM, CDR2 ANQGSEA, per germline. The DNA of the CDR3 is TGCAGCGGGGGGGGTGGAGCGGTGGTCTACAATGAGCAGTTCTTC. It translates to CSGGGGAVVYNEQFF.